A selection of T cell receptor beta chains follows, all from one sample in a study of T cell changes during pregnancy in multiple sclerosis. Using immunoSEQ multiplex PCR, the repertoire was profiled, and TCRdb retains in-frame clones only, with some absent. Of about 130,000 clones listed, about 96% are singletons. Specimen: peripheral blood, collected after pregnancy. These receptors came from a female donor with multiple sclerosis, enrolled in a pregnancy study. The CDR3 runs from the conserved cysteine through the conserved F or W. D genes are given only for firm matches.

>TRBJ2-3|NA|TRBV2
CASSRLDSQSEGTQYF
TGTGCCAGCAGTAGGTTGGACTCCCAGAGTGAGGGTACGCAGTATTTT
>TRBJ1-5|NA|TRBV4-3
CASSQDWGGWQPQHF
TGCGCCAGCAGCCAAGATTGGGGAGGATGGCAGCCCCAGCATTTT
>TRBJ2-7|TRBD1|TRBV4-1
CASSLTGREQYF
TGCGCCAGCAGCCTGACAGGGCGCGAGCAGTACTTC
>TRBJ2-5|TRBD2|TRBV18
CASSNTRLAGGPETQYF
TGTGCCAGCTCTAACACTCGACTAGCGGGAGGTCCAGAGACCCAGTACTTC
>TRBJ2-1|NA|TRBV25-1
CASQYNEQFF
TGTGCCAGCCAGTACAATGAGCAGTTCTTC
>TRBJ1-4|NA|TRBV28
CASGGVINEKLFF
TGTGCCAGCGGCGGGGTTATTAATGAAAAACTGTTTTTT
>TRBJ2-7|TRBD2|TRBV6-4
CASSEEGGYEQYF
TGTGCCAGCAGTGAAGAGGGAGGGTACGAGCAGTACTTC
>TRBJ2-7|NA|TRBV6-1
CASSPFDRGGGQYF
TGTGCCAGCAGTCCCTTCGACAGGGGCGGGGGGCAGTACTTC
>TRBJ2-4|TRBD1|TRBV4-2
CASSQAEQGGIQYF
TGTGCCAGCAGCCAAGCAGAACAGGGGGGTATTCAGTACTTC
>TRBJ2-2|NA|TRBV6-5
CASWSRTGELFF
TGTGCCAGTTGGAGCCGCACCGGGGAGCTGTTTTTT
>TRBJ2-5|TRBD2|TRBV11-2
CASSPSGGETQYF
TGTGCCAGCAGCCCCTCCGGGGGGGAGACCCAGTACTTC